Listed here are 9 T cell receptor beta chains from one sample, sequenced in a study of OX40 agonist ivuxolimab in advanced cancers. Profiling relied on immunoSEQ multiplex PCR, and the TCRdb table lists in-frame clones only, not all of them. The repertoire holds around 26,000 clones, with roughly 73% as singletons. The sample consisted of CD4+ or CD8+ T cells sorted from blood, taken in a trial of the OX40 agonist ivuxolimab. The origin of the receptors is an adult with an advanced solid tumor such as melanoma, head and neck, liver or kidney cancer.

The chain links TRBV7-3 to TRBJ2-5, with TRBD2 matching over 10 bases. In germline, CDR1 is SGHTA, CDR2 FQGTGA. This CDR3 has 15 amino acids. V lost 5 bases, J lost 4 bases, and 7 bases stayed unmatched. As DNA, the CDR3 is TGTGCCAGCAGCGACTTAGCGGGAGGATTAGAGACCCAGTACTTC. It specifies CASSDLAGGLETQYF.

This chain connects TRBV27 to TRBJ2-3; D is uncertain. Germline CDR1 and CDR2: MNHEY and SMNVEV (reference sequence). The CDR3 sequence is 15 residues long. Deletions cut 5 bases from V and 0 bases from J, with 12 bases between. This chain's CDR3 is CASSPRGTSTDTQYF. In nucleotides, the CDR3 is TGTGCCAGCAGTCCCCGCGGAACTAGCACAGATACGCAGTATTTT.

The chain couples TRBV6-1 to TRBJ2-7, with D possibly matching TRBD1 (5 bases). Trimming removed 4 bases from V and 2 bases from J, with 9 bases in between. The CDR3 covers 13 residues. The germline V gene encodes CDR1 MNHNS and CDR2 SASEGT. The CDR3 DNA is TGTGCCAGCAGTGTTGGCAGGGCCTACGAGCAGTACTTC. Translation gives CASSVGRAYEQYF.

The chain links TRBV7-9 to TRBJ2-7; D remains unclear. Trimming cost V 0 bases and J 4 bases, with 4 bases left between them. Germline CDR1 SEHNR, CDR2 FQNEAQ (reference sequence). This CDR3 spans 12 amino acids. The CDR3 reads CASSLATYEQYF. The CDR3 DNA follows: TGTGCCAGCAGCTTAGCGACGTACGAGCAGTACTTC.

The rearrangement joins TRBV7-9 to TRBJ2-6; D is unclear. Germline CDR1 is SEHNR and CDR2 is FQNEAQ (reference sequence). This CDR3 is built from 15 residues. V lost 1 base and J lost 0, with 4 bases in between. The DNA for the CDR3 is TGTGCCAGCAGCTTAGGGCACTCTGGGGCCAACGTCCTGACTTTC. Its translation is CASSLGHSGANVLTF.

The V gene is TRBV11-2, the J gene TRBJ2-4; a weak D match, TRBD2 (6 bases). The V end was cut by 2 bases, the J end by 2 bases, with 16 bases between. Germline CDR1 and CDR2: SGHAT and FQNNGV. This CDR3 comprises 17 residues. The CDR3 DNA reads TGTGCCAGCAGCTTAACCGGGACTCGGGAGACCAAAAACATTCAGTACTTC. Translating gives CASSLTGTRETKNIQYF.

This clone was seen a single time. V is TRBV11-2 and J is TRBJ2-5; no definite D call. The CDR3 extends over 14 amino acids. Looked up from germline, CDR1 is SGHAT and CDR2 is FQNNGV. Trimming took 0 bases from V and 0 from J, leaving 5 bases between them. CDR3 in amino acids: CASSLDPDQETQYF. The DNA for the CDR3 is TGTGCCAGCAGCTTAGATCCCGACCAAGAGACCCAGTACTTC. The complete variable domain, with remaining parts taken from reference TRBV11-2 and TRBJ2-5, reads EAGVAQSPRYKIIEKRQSVAFWCNPISGHATLYWYQQILGQGPKLLIQFQNNGVVDDSQLPKDRFSAERLKGVDSTLKIQPAKLEDSAVYLCASSLDPDQETQYFGPGTRLLVL.

The rearrangement uses TRBV15 and TRBJ2-7; 11 bases fit TRBD2. The V gene end was trimmed by 6 bases and the J gene end by 2 bases; junction bases not matched to a gene: 9. The CDR3 is made up of 16 amino acids. CDR1 LNHNV and CDR2 YYDKDF come from the germline V gene (reference sequence). DNA of the CDR3: TGTGCCACCAGTCATTTTCTAGCGGGAGGAACCTACGAGCAGTACTTC. Amino acids: CATSHFLAGGTYEQYF.

This sequence joins TRBV4-2 and TRBJ2-7; D is tentatively TRBD1 or TRBD2 (7 bases each). There are 14 residues in the CDR3. The V and J ends lost 5 bases and 6 bases respectively, with 17 bases between them. Germline lookup yields CDR1 LGHNA and CDR2 YNFKEQ. CDR3 in amino acids: CASSYSTGRGEQYF. The CDR3 DNA reads as TGTGCCAGCAGCTACTCGACAGGGAGGGGCGAGCAGTACTTC.